This TCR beta chain is from a study of cytomegalovirus exposure and HLA in healthy donors. Study background: Some 85 million unique TCRs, all from HLA-typed donors, were included in an early release of the data.

With 60 Vbeta and 13 Jbeta primers, the PCR was carried out. Here immunoSEQ multiplex PCR was the method, and the copy in TCRdb shows in-frame clones only, minus some. The top ten clones hold around 3.2% of a sample with roughly 100,000 clones, around four fifths of them seen once. Points from the study as a whole: A later analysis found most CMV-associated TCR beta chains apparently HLA-restricted.

Details on this clone: Its specificity is unknown. Within the sample, other DNA sequences also encode this same CDR3.

Germline V CDR1 and CDR2: KGHSH, LQKENI. CDR3 size: 12 residues. Trimming shortened V by 5 bases and J by 4 bases, and 8 bases separated the two germline ends. The origin of this receptor is a middle-aged woman in good health and CMV-seronegative. What was sequenced was PBMCs. The chain employs TRBV18 and TRBJ2-5; D is perhaps TRBD1 (5 bases). CDR3 protein: CASSADRETQYF. DNA for the CDR3: TGTGCCAGCTCAGCCGACAGAGAGACCCAGTACTTC.